This T cell receptor (beta chain) was sequenced during a study of cytomegalovirus exposure and HLA in healthy donors. A multiplex PCR was run with 60 Vbeta primers and 13 Jbeta primers. TCRdb keeps only in-frame clones here, not all; method: immunoSEQ multiplex PCR. The repertoire holds 150,000 to 200,000 clones, with approximately 88% as singletons. Despite likely unrecorded immune exposures, the donors were nominally healthy at the time of sampling. Germline V CDR1 and CDR2: MGHRA, YSYEKL. The CDR3 contains 15 residues. V shed 1 base and J 4 bases; nucleotides not matched to a gene: 5. The chain has TRBV4-1 and TRBJ1-1; 8 positions agree with TRBD1. The specimen sequenced was PBMCs. This clonotype was obtained from a boy aged 2 to 10 in good health and CMV-seronegative. DNA of the CDR3: TGCGCCAGCAGCCAAGGAAGGACAGGGCCCACTGAAGCTTTCTTT. It encodes CASSQGRTGPTEAFF.